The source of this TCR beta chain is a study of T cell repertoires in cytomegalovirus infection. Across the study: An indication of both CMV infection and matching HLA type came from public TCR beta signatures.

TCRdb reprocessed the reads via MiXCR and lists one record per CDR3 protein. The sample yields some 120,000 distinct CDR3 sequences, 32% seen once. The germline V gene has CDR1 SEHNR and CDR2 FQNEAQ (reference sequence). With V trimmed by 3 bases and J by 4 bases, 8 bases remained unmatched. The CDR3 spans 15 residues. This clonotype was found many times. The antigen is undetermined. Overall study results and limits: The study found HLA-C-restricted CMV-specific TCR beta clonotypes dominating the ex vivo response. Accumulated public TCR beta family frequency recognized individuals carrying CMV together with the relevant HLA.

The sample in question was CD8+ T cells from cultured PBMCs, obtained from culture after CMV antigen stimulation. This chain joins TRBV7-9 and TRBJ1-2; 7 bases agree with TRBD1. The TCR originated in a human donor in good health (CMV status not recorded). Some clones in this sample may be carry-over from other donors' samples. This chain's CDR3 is CASSFTERGLYGYTF. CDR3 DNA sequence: TGTGCCAGCAGCTTTACGGAAAGGGGGCTCTATGGCTACACCTTC. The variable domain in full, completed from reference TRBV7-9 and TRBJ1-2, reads DTGVSQNPRHKITKRGQNVTFRCDPISEHNRLYWYRQTLGQGPEFLTYFQNEAQLEKSRLLSDRFSAERPKGSFSTLEIQRTEQGDSAMYLCASSFTERGLYGYTFGSGTRLTVV.